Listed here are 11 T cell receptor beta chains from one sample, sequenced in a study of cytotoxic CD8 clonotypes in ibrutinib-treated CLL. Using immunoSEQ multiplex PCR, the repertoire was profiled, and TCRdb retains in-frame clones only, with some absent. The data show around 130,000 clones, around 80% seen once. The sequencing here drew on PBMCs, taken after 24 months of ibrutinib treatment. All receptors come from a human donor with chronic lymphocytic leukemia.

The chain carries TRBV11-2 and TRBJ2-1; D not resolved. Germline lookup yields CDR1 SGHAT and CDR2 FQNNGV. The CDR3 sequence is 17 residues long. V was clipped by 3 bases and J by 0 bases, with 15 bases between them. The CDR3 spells CASSFRPSHGSYNEQFF. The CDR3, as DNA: TGTGCCAGCAGCTTTCGGCCCTCACACGGCTCCTACAATGAGCAGTTCTTC.

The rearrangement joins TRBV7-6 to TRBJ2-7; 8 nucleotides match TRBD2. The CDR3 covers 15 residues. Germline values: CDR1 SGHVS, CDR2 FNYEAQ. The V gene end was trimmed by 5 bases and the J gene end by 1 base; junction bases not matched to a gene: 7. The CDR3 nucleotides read TGTGCCAGCAGCCTGTGGGCGGGAGGATCCTACGAGCAGTACTTC. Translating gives CASSLWAGGSYEQYF.

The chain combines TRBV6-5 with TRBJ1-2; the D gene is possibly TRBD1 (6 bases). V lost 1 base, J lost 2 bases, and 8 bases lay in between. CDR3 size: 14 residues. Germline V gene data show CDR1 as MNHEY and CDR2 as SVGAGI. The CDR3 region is CASSYYRGNYGYTF. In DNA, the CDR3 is TGTGCCAGCAGTTACTATAGGGGGAACTATGGCTACACCTTC.

The CDR3 region has the DNA TGTGCCAGCAGCTTAGGGTTGTCGGTGATCTACGAGCAGTACTTC. Protein sequence: CASSLGLSVIYEQYF. The chain is built from TRBV7-8 and TRBJ2-7, with D hard to call. Per germline, CDR1 SGHVS and CDR2 FQNEAQ. The V end was cut by 1 base, the J end by 3 bases, with 13 bases between. The CDR3 extends over 15 amino acids.

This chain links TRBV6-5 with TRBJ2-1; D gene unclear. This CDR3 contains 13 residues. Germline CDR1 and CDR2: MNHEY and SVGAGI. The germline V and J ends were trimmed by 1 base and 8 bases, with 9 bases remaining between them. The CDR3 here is CASSYFLSDEQFF. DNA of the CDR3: TGTGCCAGCAGTTACTTTCTAAGCGATGAGCAGTTCTTC.

This chain's CDR3 is CASSPQGFYGYTF. In nucleotides, the CDR3 is TGTGCCAGCAGCCCCCAGGGTTTCTATGGCTACACCTTC. The chain recombines TRBV7-6 with TRBJ1-2; D perhaps matches TRBD1 (5 bases). The CDR3 sequence is 13 residues long. The germline V gene has CDR1 SGHVS and CDR2 FNYEAQ. Between the trimmed V and J ends, which lost 5 bases and 4 bases, there was a span of 11 bases.

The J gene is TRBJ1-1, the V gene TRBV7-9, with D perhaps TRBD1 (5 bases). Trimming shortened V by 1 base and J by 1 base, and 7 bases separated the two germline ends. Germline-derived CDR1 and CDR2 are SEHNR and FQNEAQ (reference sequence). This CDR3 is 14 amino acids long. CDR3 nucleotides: TGTGCCAGCAGCTTAGAGGGGCGGAACACTGAAGCTTTCTTT. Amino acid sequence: CASSLEGRNTEAFF.

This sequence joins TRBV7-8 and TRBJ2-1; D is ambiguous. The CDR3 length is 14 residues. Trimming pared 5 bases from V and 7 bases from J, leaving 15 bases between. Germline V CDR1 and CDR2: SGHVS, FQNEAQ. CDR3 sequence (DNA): TGTGCCAGCAGCCTAGACGCCTACGGAAATGAGCAGTTCTTC. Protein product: CASSLDAYGNEQFF. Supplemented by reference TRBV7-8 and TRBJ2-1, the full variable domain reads GAGVSQSPRYKVAKRGQDVALRCDPISGHVSLFWYQQALGQGPEFLTYFQNEAQLDKSGLPSDRFFAERPEGSVSTLKIQRTQQEDSAVYLCASSLDAYGNEQFFGPGTRLTVL.

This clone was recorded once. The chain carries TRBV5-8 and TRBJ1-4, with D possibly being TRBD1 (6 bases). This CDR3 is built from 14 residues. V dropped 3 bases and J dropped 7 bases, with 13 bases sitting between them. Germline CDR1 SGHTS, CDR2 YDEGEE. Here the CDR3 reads CASSWDQGFEKLFF. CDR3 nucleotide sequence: TGTGCCAGCAGCTGGGATCAGGGGTTTGAAAAACTGTTTTTT.

The CDR3 reads CASSLGGAPGNTIYF. In DNA form, the CDR3 reads TGTGCCAGCAGCTTAGGGGGGGCTCCAGGAAACACCATATATTTT. V usage is TRBV7-2 and J usage is TRBJ1-3; perhaps TRBD1 as D (6 bases). In germline, CDR1 is SGHTA, CDR2 FQGNSA. The length of the CDR3 is 15 residues. Trimming removed 1 base at V and 4 bases at J, with 11 bases between.

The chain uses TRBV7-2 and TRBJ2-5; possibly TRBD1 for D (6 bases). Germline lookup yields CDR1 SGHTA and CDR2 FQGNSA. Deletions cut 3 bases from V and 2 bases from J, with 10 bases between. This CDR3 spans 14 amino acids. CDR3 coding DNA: TGTGCCAGCAGCTTTCAAGGGGGACAAGAGACCCAGTACTTC. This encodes CASSFQGGQETQYF. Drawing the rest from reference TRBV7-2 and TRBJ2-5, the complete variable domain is GAGVSQSPSNKVTEKGKDVELRCDPISGHTALYWYRQSLGQGLEFLIYFQGNSAPDKSGLPSDRFSAERTGGSVSTLTIQRTQQEDSAVYLCASSFQGGQETQYFGPGTRLLVL.